This entry concerns a single T cell receptor (beta chain). Its antigen remains unidentified. This entry is derived from a study of beta chain features in type 1 diabetes. The germline CDR1 and CDR2 sequences are SGHTA and FQGNSA. The V and J ends lost 9 bases and 4 bases, in that order; junction bases with no gene match: 4. The length of the CDR3 is 14 residues. Every single donor gave one heparinised blood draw, and these averaged approximately 120 mL. Cell sorting via CD45RO/CCR7/CD25/CD127/CD95/CD27 was performed to obtain CD4+ naive, central memory, regulatory and stem cell-like memory cells. Expressed TCRB transcripts were sequenced, since all the RNA that had been isolated was reverse transcribed. Here immunoSEQ multiplex PCR was the method, and the copy in TCRdb shows in-frame clones only, minus some. The sample includes 250,000 to 300,000 clones, approximately 25% of them seen just once. Study outcomes and limitations: Type 1 diabetes patients had TCRB CDR3s that were shorter (moderately but significantly so) in all four CD4+ subsets.

Sample: naive CD4+ T cells from blood. The receptor was isolated from a woman between 25 and 40 years old with type 1 diabetes. The V and J genes are TRBV7-2 and TRBJ2-1; 12 bases line up with TRBD2. The CDR3 DNA follows: TGTGCCAGTGGACTAGCGGGAATGTACAATGAGCAGTTCTTC. Protein product: CASGLAGMYNEQFF.